This TCR beta chain was sequenced in a study of blood T cells in healthy people across ages. V lost 3 bases and J lost 0, with 15 bases in between. The CDR3 is 17 amino acids. Germline CDR1 and CDR2: MDHEN and SYDVKM. This clonotype has just a few counts. Primers used in a second PCR of roughly 6 to 12 cycles were a sample-barcoded 5' primer and a J-beta primer mix. One entry per CDR3 protein, called by TCRdb with MiXCR from the 5' RACE reads. Among 700,000 to 900,000 distinct CDR3 sequences listed, approximately 24% were seen once. Staff drew about 10 milliliters of peripheral blood from each donor. A further study also used this sample, focusing on T cells of mothers and their children.

Sequencing used blood. This sequence joins TRBV28 and TRBJ1-5; maybe TRBD1 (5 bases). This clonotype originated in a boy younger than 18 in good health. The CDR3 spells CASSFPRDRPSNQPQHF. Here the CDR3 DNA reads TGTGCCAGCAGTTTTCCCCGCGACAGACCTAGCAATCAGCCCCAGCATTTT.